What follows are 7 T cell receptor beta chains derived from one specimen sequenced in a study of blood T cell repertoires in COVID-19. Only in-frame clones appear in the TCRdb table, and some are missing; sequencing was by immunoSEQ multiplex PCR. The table records 200,000 to 250,000 clones, around nine tenths of them present only once. Input material: peripheral blood. All receptors derive from a man aged 55 to 70 with acute or convalescent COVID-19.

Here the CDR3 reads CASGRDPDNSPLHF. CDR3 DNA sequence: TGTGCCAGCGGCCGGGATCCCGATAATTCACCCCTCCACTTT. The J gene is TRBJ1-6, the V gene TRBV5-4; no clear D. The CDR3 extends over 14 amino acids. Germline CDR1 and CDR2: SGHNT and YYREEE (reference sequence). Trimming shortened V by 7 bases and J by 5 bases, and 13 bases separated the two germline ends.

The rearrangement uses TRBV5-4 and TRBJ1-1, with a possible D match to TRBD1 (6 bases). Germline CDR1 SGHNT, CDR2 YYREEE (reference sequence). This CDR3 region has 15 residues. V was shortened by 4 bases and J by 4 bases, with 17 bases between the two germline ends. CDR3 in amino acids: CASSPRSAGATEAFF. The CDR3 DNA reads as TGTGCCAGCAGCCCCCGGTCGGCAGGGGCCACTGAAGCTTTCTTT.

The genes are TRBV7-8 and TRBJ1-2; perhaps TRBD1 as D (6 bases). V lost 1 base and J lost 8, with 14 bases in between. The CDR3 totals 14 residues. Per germline, CDR1 SGHVS and CDR2 FQNEAQ. CDR3: CASSLGMGARGYTF. CDR3 sequence (DNA): TGTGCCAGCAGCTTAGGGATGGGGGCGAGAGGCTACACCTTC.

This chain connects TRBV28 to TRBJ1-2, with 8 bases aligning to TRBD1. V shed 3 bases and J 6 bases; nucleotides not matched to a gene: 6. There are 14 residues in the CDR3. CDR1 is MDHEN and CDR2 is SYDVKM in the germline V gene. The CDR3, as DNA: TGTGCCAGCAGTTTTGGCAGGGGGCTGAATGGCTACACCTTC. Its protein is CASSFGRGLNGYTF.

This clone was counted at least ten times. This chain uses TRBV10-1 with TRBJ1-2, with D uncertain. There are 10 residues in the CDR3. From germline, CDR1 is WNHNN and CDR2 SYGVQD (reference sequence). V was trimmed by 9 bases and J by 5 bases, leaving 7 bases between them. The CDR3 DNA reads as TGCGCCAGTAGATTTTATGGCTACACCTTC. This gives the protein CASRFYGYTF.

This clone has just one count. The V and J genes are TRBV5-1 and TRBJ2-7; 16 bases line up with TRBD2. Germline CDR1 and CDR2: SGHRS and YFSETQ. Losses at the gene ends were 5 bases for V and 7 bases for J; bases not matched to a gene: 9. This CDR3 spans 16 amino acids. The CDR3 spells CASSAGLAGGPGEQYF. The CDR3, as DNA: TGCGCCAGCAGTGCGGGACTAGCGGGGGGGCCCGGTGAGCAGTACTTC.

In this sample, this clone turned up once. The V gene is TRBV24-1, the J gene TRBJ2-3; D remains unclear. With 3 bases removed from V and 7 bases from J, the gap between germline ends came to 16 bases. CDR3 length: 15 amino acids. The germline gives CDR1 KGHDR, CDR2 SFDVKD. The CDR3 DNA sequence: TGTGCCACCAGTGATGGCCAATTTCAAAAATATACGCAGTATTTT. Encoded protein: CATSDGQFQKYTQYF.